Listed here are 6 T cell receptor beta chains from one sample, sequenced in a study of shared clonotypes between healthy human individuals. The method was immunoSEQ multiplex PCR; TCRdb's version includes in-frame clones alone and lacks a portion of them. The table shows under 600,000 clones, with approximately 95% occurring only once. What was sequenced was naive CD4+ T cells sorted from blood. The subset denotes: CD45RA+ positively selected. The receptor source for this set is a woman in her twenties or thirties in good health.

V gene TRBV6-1 combines with J gene TRBJ1-3; 8 nucleotides match TRBD1. After removal of 10 bases from V and 1 base from J, the junction contained 0 bases not matched to a gene. Germline lookup yields CDR1 MNHNS and CDR2 SASEGT. The CDR3 loop spans 12 amino acids. CDR3 coding DNA: TGTGCCAACAGGGGGTCTGGAAACACCATATATTTT. It codes for CANRGSGNTIYF.

V and J are TRBV15 and TRBJ2-5; D might be TRBD1 (7 bases). Trimming pared 5 bases from V and 5 bases from J, leaving 18 bases between. The CDR3 loop spans 15 amino acids. The V gene's germline CDR1 is LNHNV and CDR2 YYDKDF (reference sequence). CDR3 DNA: TGTGCCACCAGCCGGGGAGCGACAGGGAGGGAGACCCAGTACTTC. Encoded protein: CATSRGATGRETQYF.

This clone was detected once. CDR3: CASSRAYEQYF. CDR3 sequence (DNA): TGTGCCAGCAGCCGGGCCTACGAGCAGTACTTC. This chain connects TRBV7-2 to TRBJ2-7, with unresolved D. Germline values: CDR1 SGHTA, CDR2 FQGNSA. Trimming pared 5 bases from V and 2 bases from J, leaving 4 bases between. The CDR3 is 11 residues long.

The CDR3 DNA is TGTGCCAGCAGCATAGGGGGCCTTGGAAACACCATATATTTT. This codes for CASSIGGLGNTIYF. The chain combines TRBV7-8 with TRBJ1-3, with TRBD1 matching 7 bases. The CDR3 sequence is 14 residues long. The trim removed 5 bases at V and 3 bases at J, leaving 4 bases unmatched. The germline gives CDR1 SGHVS, CDR2 FQNEAQ. Full variable domain (outside the CDR3, taken from reference TRBV7-8 and TRBJ1-3): GAGVSQSPRYKVAKRGQDVALRCDPISGHVSLFWYQQALGQGPEFLTYFQNEAQLDKSGLPSDRFFAERPEGSVSTLKIQRTQQEDSAVYLCASSIGGLGNTIYFGEGSWLTVV.

The V call is TRBV9, the J call TRBJ1-4; a weak D match, TRBD1 (5 bases). This CDR3 has 18 residues. V was trimmed by 0 bases and J by 3 bases, leaving 18 bases between them. The germline V gene has CDR1 SGDLS and CDR2 YYNGEE. CDR3 DNA sequence: TGTGCCAGCAGCGTAGTACCCAGGGCGGTAATAGCTAATGAAAAACTGTTTTTT. This translates into CASSVVPRAVIANEKLFF.

V and J are TRBV19 and TRBJ2-3, with 7 positions matching TRBD1. This CDR3 spans 15 amino acids. Per germline, CDR1 LNHDA and CDR2 SQIVND (reference sequence). J lost 5 bases, V lost 3 bases, and 8 bases had no gene match. CDR3 nucleotide sequence: TGTGCCAGTAGTATGACAGGGATTATCCTAGATACGCAGTATTTT. It specifies CASSMTGIILDTQYF.